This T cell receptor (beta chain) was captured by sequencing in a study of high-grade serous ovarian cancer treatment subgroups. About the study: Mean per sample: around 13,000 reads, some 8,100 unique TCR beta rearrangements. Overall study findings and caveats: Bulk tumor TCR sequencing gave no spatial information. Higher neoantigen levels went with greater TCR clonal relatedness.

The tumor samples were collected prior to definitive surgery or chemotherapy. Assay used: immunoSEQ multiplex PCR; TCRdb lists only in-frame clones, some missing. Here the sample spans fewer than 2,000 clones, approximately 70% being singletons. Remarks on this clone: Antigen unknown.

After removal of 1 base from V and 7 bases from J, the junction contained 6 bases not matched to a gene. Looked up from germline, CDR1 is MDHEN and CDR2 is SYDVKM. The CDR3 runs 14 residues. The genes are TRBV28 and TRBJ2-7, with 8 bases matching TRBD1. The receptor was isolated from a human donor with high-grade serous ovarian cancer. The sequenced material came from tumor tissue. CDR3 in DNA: TGTGCCAGCAGTTTATCCGGACAGGGCCGGGAGCAGTACTTC. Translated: CASSLSGQGREQYF.